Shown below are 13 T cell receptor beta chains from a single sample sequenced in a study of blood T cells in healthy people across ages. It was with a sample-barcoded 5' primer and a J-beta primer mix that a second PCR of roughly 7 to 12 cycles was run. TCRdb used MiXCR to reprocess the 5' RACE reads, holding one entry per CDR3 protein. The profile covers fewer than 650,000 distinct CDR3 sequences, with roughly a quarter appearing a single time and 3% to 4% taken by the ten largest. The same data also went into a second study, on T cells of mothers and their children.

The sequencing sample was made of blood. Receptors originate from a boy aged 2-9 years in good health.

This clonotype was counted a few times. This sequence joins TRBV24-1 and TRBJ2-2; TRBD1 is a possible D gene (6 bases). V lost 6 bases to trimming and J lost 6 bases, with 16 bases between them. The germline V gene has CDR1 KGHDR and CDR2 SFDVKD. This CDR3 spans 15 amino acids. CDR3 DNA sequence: TGTGCCACCAGTCTGGGGGCGTTGGACGCCGGGGAGCTGTTTTTT. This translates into CATSLGALDAGELFF.

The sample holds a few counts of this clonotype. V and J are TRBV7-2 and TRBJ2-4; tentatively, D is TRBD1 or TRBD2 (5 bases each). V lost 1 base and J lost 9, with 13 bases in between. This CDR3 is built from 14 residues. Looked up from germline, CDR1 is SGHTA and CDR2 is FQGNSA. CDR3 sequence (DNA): TGTGCCAGCAGCTTAGAGAGGGGTGGGAGCATTCAGTACTTC. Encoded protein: CASSLERGGSIQYF.

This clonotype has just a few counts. Here the CDR3 reads CSAREWKTQYF. The CDR3 DNA reads as TGCAGTGCTAGAGAATGGAAGACCCAGTACTTC. This chain uses TRBV20-1 with TRBJ2-5; unclear D gene. This CDR3 comprises 11 residues. V was trimmed by 0 bases and J by 6 bases, leaving 5 bases between them. Per germline, CDR1 DFQATT and CDR2 SNEGSKA (reference sequence).

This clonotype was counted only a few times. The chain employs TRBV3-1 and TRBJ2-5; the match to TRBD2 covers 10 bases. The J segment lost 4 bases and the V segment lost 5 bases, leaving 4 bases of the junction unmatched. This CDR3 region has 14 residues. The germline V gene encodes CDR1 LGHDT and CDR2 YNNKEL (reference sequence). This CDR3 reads CASSYSSGGETQYF. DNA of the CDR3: TGTGCCAGCAGCTACTCTAGCGGGGGAGAGACCCAGTACTTC.

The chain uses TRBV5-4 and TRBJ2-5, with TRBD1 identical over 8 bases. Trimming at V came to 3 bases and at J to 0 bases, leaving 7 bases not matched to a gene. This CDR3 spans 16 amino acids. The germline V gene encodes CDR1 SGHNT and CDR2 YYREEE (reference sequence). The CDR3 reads CASSSGQGLNQETQYF. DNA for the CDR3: TGTGCCAGCAGCTCAGGACAGGGCCTTAACCAAGAGACCCAGTACTTC.

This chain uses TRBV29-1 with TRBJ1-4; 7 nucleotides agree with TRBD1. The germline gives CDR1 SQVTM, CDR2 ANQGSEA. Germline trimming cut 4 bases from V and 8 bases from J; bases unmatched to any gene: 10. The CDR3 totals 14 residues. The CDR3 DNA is TGCAGCGTTGTTTTGGCCCCAGGGGGGGAAAAACTGTTTTTT. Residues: CSVVLAPGGEKLFF.

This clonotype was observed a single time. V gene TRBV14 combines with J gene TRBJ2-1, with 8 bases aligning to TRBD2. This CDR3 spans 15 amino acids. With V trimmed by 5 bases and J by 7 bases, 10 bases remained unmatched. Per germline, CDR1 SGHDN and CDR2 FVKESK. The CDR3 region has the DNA TGTGCCAGCAGCTTCAACTTAGCGGGGTTGAATGAGCAGTTCTTC. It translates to CASSFNLAGLNEQFF.

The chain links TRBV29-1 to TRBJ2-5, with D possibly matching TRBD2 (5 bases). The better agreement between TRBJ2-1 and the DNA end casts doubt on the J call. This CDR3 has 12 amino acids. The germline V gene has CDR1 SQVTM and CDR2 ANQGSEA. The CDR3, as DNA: TGCAGCGTTGAGGCGGAGGACAATGAGCAGTTCTTC. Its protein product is CSVEAEDNEQFF.

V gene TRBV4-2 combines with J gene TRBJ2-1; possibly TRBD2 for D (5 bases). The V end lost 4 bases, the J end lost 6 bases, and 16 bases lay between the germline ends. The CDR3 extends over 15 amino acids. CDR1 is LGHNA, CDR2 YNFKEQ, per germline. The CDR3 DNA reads TGTGCCAGCAGCCCGAGGGTTAAAACGGGCAATGAGCAGTTCTTC. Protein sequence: CASSPRVKTGNEQFF.

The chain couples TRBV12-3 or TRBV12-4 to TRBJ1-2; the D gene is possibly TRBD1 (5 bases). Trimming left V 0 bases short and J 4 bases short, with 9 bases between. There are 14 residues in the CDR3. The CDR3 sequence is CASSLALGGYGYTF. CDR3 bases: TGTGCCAGCAGTTTAGCGCTGGGGGGCTATGGCTACACCTTC.

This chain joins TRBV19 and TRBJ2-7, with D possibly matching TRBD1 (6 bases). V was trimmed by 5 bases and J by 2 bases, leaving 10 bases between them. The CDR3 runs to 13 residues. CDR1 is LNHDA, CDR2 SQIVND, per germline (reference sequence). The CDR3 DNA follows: TGTGCCAGTAGTCGAAGACAGGCCTACGAGCAGTACTTC. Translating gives CASSRRQAYEQYF.

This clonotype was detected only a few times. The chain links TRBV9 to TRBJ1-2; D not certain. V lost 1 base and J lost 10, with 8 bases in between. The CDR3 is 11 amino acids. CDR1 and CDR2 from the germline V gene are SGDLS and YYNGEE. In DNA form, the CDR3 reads TGTGCCAGCAGCGTACTAAACGACTACACCTTC. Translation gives CASSVLNDYTF.

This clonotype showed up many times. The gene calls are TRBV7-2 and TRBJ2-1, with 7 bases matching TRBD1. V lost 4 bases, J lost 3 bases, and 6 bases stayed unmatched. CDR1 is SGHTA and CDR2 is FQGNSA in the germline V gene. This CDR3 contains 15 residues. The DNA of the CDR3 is TGTGCCAGCAGCTACCGGACAGGAAACTACAATGAGCAGTTCTTC. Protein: CASSYRTGNYNEQFF.